One TCR beta chain is described in this entry. The antigen remains unidentified. The source of the sample is a study of T cell responses to AZD1222 COVID-19 vaccine. Study-wide results and limits: At study baseline, merely about 6 AZD1222 recipients were seropositive. Dominant CD4 TCR responses targeted spike regions 160-218 and 743-854.

TCRdb keeps only in-frame clones here, not all; method: immunoSEQ multiplex PCR. The sample lists some 130,000 clones, roughly 85% occurring once. V dropped 3 bases and J dropped 3; count of bases not matched to a gene: 10. CDR1 and CDR2 (germline): MGHRA, YSYEKL. The CDR3 is 17 amino acids. The V and J genes are TRBV4-1 and TRBJ2-2; 7 bases match TRBD1. The sequence was collected from an adult in good health. The specimen comprised peripheral blood, sampled on day 0 of AZD1222 vaccination. This CDR3 is CASSQGDSSRYTGELFF. In DNA form, the CDR3 reads TGCGCCAGCAGCCAGGGGGACAGTTCAAGGTACACCGGGGAGCTGTTTTTT.